This T cell receptor (beta chain) was captured in a study of blood T cells in healthy people across ages. Sample-barcoded 5' priming and a J-beta primer mix drove a second PCR of about 7 to 11 cycles. TCRdb analysed the 5' RACE reads with MiXCR anew, one entry per CDR3 protein. The repertoire has approximately 290,000 distinct CDR3 sequences, less than 30% of them found once; the top ten carry over 25%. Healthy Caucasians from Russia aged about 6 to 95 served as donors. The TCR comes from a woman in her 70s in good health. The source material was blood.

The CDR3 DNA reads TGCAGTGCTAGCCTAGGGGGACAGGGGTCCTACGAGCAGTACTTC. It specifies CSASLGGQGSYEQYF. V gene TRBV20-1 combines with J gene TRBJ2-7, with TRBD1 matching 10 bases. V was clipped by 3 bases and J by 1 base; unmatched bases: 6. This CDR3 contains 15 residues. The germline gives CDR1 DFQATT, CDR2 SNEGSKA (reference sequence).